The 5 T cell receptor beta chains presented below share a single source sample, sequenced in a study of blood T cells in healthy people across ages. With a J-beta primer mix and a sample-barcoded 5' primer, a second PCR ran about 7 to 12 cycles. Each CDR3 protein gets one entry after TCRdb re-called the 5' RACE reads with MiXCR. The sample yields under 700,000 distinct CDR3 sequences, more than 20% seen once. This same sample was also taken into another study, of T cells of mothers and their children.

Sequenced sample: blood. These receptor sequences come from a boy aged 5-17 years in good health.

This clonotype was counted between two and nine times. The chain recombines TRBV7-2 with TRBJ2-7, with D perhaps TRBD2 (5 bases). V lost 4 bases and J 0 bases, leaving 16 bases between the germline ends. Germline V gives CDR1 SGHTA, CDR2 FQGNSA. This CDR3 has 16 residues. Here the CDR3 reads CASSSTHGLSSYEQYF. In DNA form, the CDR3 reads TGTGCCAGCAGCTCAACGCATGGACTTAGCTCCTACGAGCAGTACTTC.

In this sample, this clonotype turned up a few times. The chain employs TRBV5-1 and TRBJ2-5, with 11 bases fitting TRBD1. J lost 4 bases, V lost 4 bases, and 3 bases had no gene match. This CDR3 region has 14 residues. CDR1 SGHRS and CDR2 YFSETQ come from the germline V gene. In nucleotides, the CDR3 is TGCGCCAGCAGCCGAGGACAGGGGGCAGAGACCCAGTACTTC. Translated: CASSRGQGAETQYF.

The gene calls are TRBV7-2 and TRBJ2-7, with TRBD2 matching over 11 bases. The CDR3 sequence is 15 residues long. Germline assignment: CDR1 SGHTA and CDR2 FQGNSA. V was pared by 7 bases and J by 2 bases, with 7 bases of the junction left unmatched. The CDR3 bases are TGTGCCAGCACCACGGGACTAGCGGAGCCCTACGAGCAGTACTTC. Translation gives CASTTGLAEPYEQYF.

This clonotype appeared a few times. The chain joins TRBV9 to TRBJ2-5, with TRBD2 identical over 9 bases. V was pared by 6 bases and J by 4 bases, with 10 bases of the junction left unmatched. The CDR3 is 15 amino acids. The V gene's germline CDR1 is SGDLS and CDR2 YYNGEE. The CDR3 region has the DNA TGTGCCAGCACCATTAGCGGGGGAGGGGCAGAGACCCAGTACTTC. This encodes CASTISGGGAETQYF. Complete variable domain (other parts from reference TRBV9 and TRBJ2-5): DSGVTQTPKHLITATGQRVTLRCSPRSGDLSVYWYQQSLDQGLQFLIQYYNGEERAKGNILERFSAQQFPDLHSELNLSSLELGDSALYFCASTISGGGAETQYFGPGTRLLVL.

This clonotype was seen repeatedly, ten times or more. The chain recombines TRBV29-1 with TRBJ2-4; 9 bases align to TRBD1. The CDR3 extends over 13 amino acids. Germline V gene lookup returns CDR1 SQVTM and CDR2 ANQGSEA. The V segment lost 6 bases and the J segment 4 bases; nucleotides outside the gene matches: 4. CDR3 in DNA: TGCAGCGTCCTCGACAGGGGGAAAAACATTCAGTACTTC. This codes for CSVLDRGKNIQYF. The complete variable domain, with remaining parts taken from reference TRBV29-1 and TRBJ2-4, reads SAVISQKPSRDICQRGTSLTIQCQVDSQVTMMFWYRQQPGQSLTLIATANQGSEATYESGFVIDKFPISRPNLTFSTLTVSNMSPEDSSIYLCSVLDRGKNIQYFGAGTRLSVL.